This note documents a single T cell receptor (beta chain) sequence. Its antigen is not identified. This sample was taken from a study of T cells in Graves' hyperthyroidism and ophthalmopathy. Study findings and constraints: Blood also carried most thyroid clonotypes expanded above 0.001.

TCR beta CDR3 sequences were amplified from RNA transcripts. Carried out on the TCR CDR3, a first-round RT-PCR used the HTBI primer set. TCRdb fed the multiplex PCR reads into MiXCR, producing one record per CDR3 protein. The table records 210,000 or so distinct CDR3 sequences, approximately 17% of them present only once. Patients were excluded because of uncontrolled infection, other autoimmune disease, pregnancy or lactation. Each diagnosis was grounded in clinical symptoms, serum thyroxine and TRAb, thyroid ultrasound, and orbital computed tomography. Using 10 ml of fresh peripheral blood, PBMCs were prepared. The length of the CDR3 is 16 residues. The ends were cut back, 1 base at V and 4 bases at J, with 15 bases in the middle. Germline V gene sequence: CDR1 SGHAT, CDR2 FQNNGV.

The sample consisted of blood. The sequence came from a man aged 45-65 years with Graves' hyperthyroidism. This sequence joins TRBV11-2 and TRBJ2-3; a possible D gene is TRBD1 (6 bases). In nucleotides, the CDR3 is TGTGCCAGCAGCTTAGGTGGGCAGGGGACCCCAGATACGCAGTATTTT. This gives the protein CASSLGGQGTPDTQYF.